Shown below are 4 T cell receptor beta chains from a single sample sequenced in a study of T-cell memory formation after mild COVID-19. TCRdb reprocessed the 5' RACE reads with MiXCR, giving one entry per CDR3 protein. The sample shows around 190,000 distinct CDR3 sequences, 15% to 20% of them seen only once. Sequenced: PBMCs or a T cell subset sorted from them (not recorded which). Every receptor here comes from a man in his late teens or twenties who had mild COVID-19 (a few samples of this study predate the infection). Cell type and time point are not known.

This clonotype has just one count. CDR3 coding DNA: TGTGCCAGCAGTCGAAGTCTAGCGGGGGGGACCGGGGAGCTGTTTTTT. This sequence encodes CASSRSLAGGTGELFF. The chain couples TRBV11-2 to TRBJ2-2; TRBD2 agrees at 12 bases. CDR1 and CDR2 from the germline V gene are SGHAT and FQNNGV. This CDR3 comprises 16 residues. V lost 6 bases and J lost 5; bases outside the gene matches: 7.

CDR3 sequence (DNA): TGTGCCAGCAGTTACAGGGCAGGGGAAAAACTGTTTTTT. This translates into CASSYRAGEKLFF. The chain joins TRBV12-3 or TRBV12-4 to TRBJ1-4; a possible D gene is TRBD1 (6 bases). CDR3 length equals 13 residues. V dropped 4 bases and J dropped 8 bases, with 11 bases sitting between them.

This clonotype was recorded a few times. The chain employs TRBV7-2 and TRBJ1-2; 7 positions agree with TRBD1. This CDR3 has 13 amino acids. J was trimmed by 4 bases and V by 6 bases; bases with no gene match: 5. Germline CDR1 and CDR2: SGHTA and FQGNSA. The CDR3, as DNA: TGTGCCAGCAGGCCACAGGGGAGCTATGGCTACACCTTC. Translating gives CASRPQGSYGYTF.

The chain carries TRBV6-2 or TRBV6-3 and TRBJ2-5; tentative D call: TRBD2 (6 bases). The germline V gene has CDR1 MNHEY and CDR2 SVGEGT. CDR3 length: 13 amino acids. Trimming took off 3 bases at V and 3 bases at J, with 8 bases between the two ends. As DNA, the CDR3 is TGTGCCAGCAGTTATTGGAGGGAAGAGACCCAGTACTTC. This gives the protein CASSYWREETQYF.